This is a list of T cell receptor beta chains from one sample in a study of cytomegalovirus exposure and HLA in healthy donors. Clones were sequenced by immunoSEQ multiplex PCR, and TCRdb holds only the in-frame ones, with some missing. The sample has 170,000 or so clones; more than 60% are singletons. The sequenced sample was PBMCs. The receptor set was obtained from a woman between 45 and 60 years old in good health and CMV-seropositive. CDR3s include the opening cysteine and the closing phenylalanine or tryptophan. D genes are given only for firm matches.

TRBV5-1 | . | CASSLATQGGYNEQFF
TRBV10-3 | . | CAISEDRDYGYTF
TRBV7-2 | . | CASSYRDAGGYTF
TRBV19 | . | CASSIGRANYGYTF
TRBV7-2 | . | CASSFSEWGEQYF
TRBV7-9 | . | CSSSPFSVLSYNEQFF
TRBV6-7 | . | CASSSLGRGVHPYEAFF
TRBV19 | . | CASRDRDANYGYTF
TRBV28 | . | CASSRSLNQPQHF
TRBV7-2 | . | CASSPRGGSGNTIYF
TRBV4-3 | . | CASSQARGRPQHF
TRBV7-2 | . | CASSLALGRGSEAFF
TRBV7-8 | TRBD1 | CASSLRGLGQYNEQFF
TRBV5-6 | TRBD1 | CASSSTDRGNQPQHF
TRBV16 | . | CASSQGARTAPYEQYF
TRBV5-6 | TRBD1 | CASSLAGTGRRYEQYF
TRBV21-1 | . | CASSNYRLAGGTDTQYF
TRBV5-4 | TRBD2 | CAMTSGSYNEQFF
TRBV28 | . | CASSSPGSNSPLHF
TRBV4-2 | TRBD1 | CASSSRTGGTDTQYF
TRBV7-9 | . | CASSPLGGASSEAFF
TRBV4-3 | TRBD2 | CASSQGGSGRNSEQFF
TRBV30 | TRBD1 | CAWNQGQPYNEQFF
TRBV6-1 | . | CASRLQAGTDTQYF
TRBV28 | TRBD1 | CASSSGGYINYGYTF
TRBV5-8 | TRBD1 | CASSLGLDRGTDTQYF
TRBV4-3 | . | CASSHRGRGTEAFF
TRBV18 | . | CASSPPQGFAEAFF
TRBV19 | TRBD1 | CASRGTGAPYEQYF
TRBV5-8 | TRBD1 | CASRPTWDSSGNEQFF
TRBV11-1 | . | CASSYKTEAFF
TRBV9 | . | CASSLSGNTGELFF
TRBV4-1 | . | CASSQDHRQGSPLHF
TRBV6-4 | . | CASSDSSFGGEQYF
TRBV4-3 | TRBD2 | CASSLINLAGHNEQFF
TRBV9 | TRBD2 | CASSVVAGGPTGELFF
TRBV2 | TRBD2 | CAGTSGYTDTQYF
TRBV9 | . | CASSVEGDSYNEQFF
TRBV7-9 | . | CASSLSGNEQFF
TRBV4-3 | TRBD2 | CASSQDWSGGAYNEQFF
TRBV30 | TRBD2 | CAWAPGLALNEQFF
TRBV2 | . | CASSEGVSVAETQYF
TRBV28 | TRBD1 | CASSTRTGGRPQIRAGHGYTF